These 7 T cell receptor beta chains originate from one sample sequenced in a study of long-term antiretroviral therapy in people with HIV. At survey level, the immunoSEQ assay was run in its v3.0 version. Assay used: immunoSEQ multiplex PCR; TCRdb lists only in-frame clones, some missing. This table has 30,000 to 40,000 clones, about 70% appearing once. This specimen was unsorted PBMCs, taken 3 years after starting antiretroviral therapy. These TCRs come from a man aged 50-60 years with HIV.

This clone showed up just a few times. The CDR3 loop reads CASSQEPGQGYTF. CDR3 nucleotide sequence: TGTGCCAGCAGCCAAGAGCCAGGGCAAGGCTACACCTTC. This rearrangement joins TRBV4-2 to TRBJ1-2, with a possible D match to TRBD1 (5 bases). Germline V gives CDR1 LGHNA, CDR2 YNFKEQ. V was clipped by 0 bases and J by 8 bases, with 10 bases between them. The CDR3 consists of 13 residues.

J is TRBJ1-4 and V is TRBV4-3; D is perhaps TRBD1 (6 bases). The CDR3 loop spans 16 amino acids. Per the germline V gene, CDR1 is LGHNA and CDR2 is YSLEER. Trimming removed 0 bases at V and 7 bases at J, with 15 bases between. Written as DNA, the CDR3 is TGCGCCAGCAGCCAAGAGACCGGGGGCGAAGGTGAAAAACTGTTTTTT. Its protein product is CASSQETGGEGEKLFF.

This chain joins TRBV7-9 and TRBJ2-5, with 7 bases that match TRBD2. CDR1 and CDR2 (germline): SEHNR, FQNEAQ (reference sequence). This CDR3 contains 16 residues. After removal of 6 bases from V and 4 bases from J, the junction contained 14 bases not matched to a gene. CDR3 amino acids: CASRSITSAAGETQYF. DNA for the CDR3: TGTGCCAGCAGATCGATCACTAGCGCCGCCGGAGAGACCCAGTACTTC.

The chain joins TRBV7-2 to TRBJ2-2; 10 bases match TRBD1. The CDR3 totals 17 residues. J lost 2 bases, V lost 5 bases, and 8 bases had no gene match. Looked up from germline, CDR1 is SGHTA and CDR2 is FQGNSA. CDR3 protein: CASSLSTGGLNTGELFF. As DNA, the CDR3 is TGTGCCAGCAGCCTGTCGACAGGGGGCCTTAACACCGGGGAGCTGTTTTTT.

This clone was observed once. This chain connects TRBV4-3 to TRBJ2-4; D unclear. V shed 0 bases and J shed 7 bases, with 13 bases lying between them. The CDR3 totals 15 residues. Germline V gene sequence: CDR1 LGHNA, CDR2 YSLEER. The CDR3 region is CASSQDGVRQNIQYF. CDR3 coding DNA: TGCGCCAGCAGCCAAGATGGGGTCAGGCAGAACATTCAGTACTTC.

This clone came up a few times. This chain joins TRBV27 and TRBJ2-7; 8 nucleotides align to TRBD1. The CDR3 runs to 14 residues. The junction had 4 bases not matched to a gene; V was cut back by 3 bases and J by 3 bases. Germline V gene lookup returns CDR1 MNHEY and CDR2 SMNVEV (reference sequence). In DNA form, the CDR3 reads TGTGCCAGCAGTTTCAGGGACAGGCTCTACGAGCAGTACTTC. This gives the protein CASSFRDRLYEQYF.

The gene calls are TRBV15 and TRBJ2-5; 7 nucleotides align to TRBD2. This CDR3 has 19 amino acids. The V and J ends lost 0 bases and 3 bases, in that order; junction bases with no gene match: 16. Germline CDR1 is LNHNV and CDR2 is YYDKDF (reference sequence). CDR3 amino acids: CATSRDLSLAGENKETQYF. The CDR3 nucleotides read TGTGCCACCAGCAGAGATCTTTCGCTGGCGGGGGAGAATAAAGAGACCCAGTACTTC.